This T cell receptor (beta chain) was sequenced in a study of blood T cell repertoires in COVID-19 (dated by TCRdb to about 2020). Regarding the research as a whole: The collaborator samples originated in the United States, Italy and Spain and spanned the acute and convalescent phases of COVID-19. The material from the prospective study consisted of cDNA or gDNA derived from T cells, B-cell-depleted T cells, or PBMCs. Subjects who had been exposed to COVID-19, were actively infected with it, or had recovered from it provided the deeply sampled blood TCRbeta repertoires that made up the dataset. A freely available public database, intended as a resource for researchers studying the immune response to SARS-CoV-2, is where the repertoires were released. The samples were drawn from two sources: the first 160 participants of the ongoing ImmuneRACE study, and approximately 1,300 subjects contributed by 6 global collaborators. Nearly every sample came with metadata listing a de-identified subject ID, COVID-19 status, age in years and sex. Where available, HLA class I and class II types were obtained from metadata supplied by the sample provider rather than from assay-based typing.

The immunoSEQ Assay, a bias-controlled multiplex PCR, was used to amplify TCRbeta CDR3 regions from genomic DNA. The original pipeline was this. The number of nucleated cells in each sample was estimated from the amplification of reference gene primers within the assay. To quantify the absolute abundance of each unique TCRbeta CDR3 rearrangement, sequence reads were collapsed and filtered. Productive Simpson clonality was computed per sample as the square root of Simpson's diversity index over productive rearrangements. Held by TCRdb, this immuneACCESS table contains in-frame sequences only and omits some clones. Under half of the omission traces to an unresolved V gene where checked; the cause of the rest is unknown. V, J and clone size are taken as reported in that table, and D and trimming were inferred from the DNA itself. Here the sample has some 120,000 clones; around four fifths occur a single time. The ten top clones hold about 12% of the sample.

The germline V gene specifies SNHLY as CDR1 and FYNNEI as CDR2. The CDR3 starts with the cysteine, ends with the phenylalanine, and has 13 residues. The entry retains the CDR3 DNA only, 39 bases that are in frame from base 1. The trim is 4 bases for V and 5 bases for J, with a gap of 9 bases between the germline ends. This clone was seen only a few times. This receptor's antigen is unknown. No base qualities exist here, and no much larger clone lies one base off it. Whole blood was collected in K2EDTA tubes by collaborating institutions according to the institutions' own protocols. Collaborator samples were shipped for TCRbeta analysis as frozen whole blood, isolated PBMCs, or DNA extracted from either sample type. Summary of the overall study and its limitations: Clinical and demographic metadata were provided uncurated, with the amount varying by source and participant.

Here the chain combines TRBV2 and TRBJ2-1, with the D gene call left open. Input material: peripheral blood. This TCR was recovered from a human donor in a cohort sampled during active COVID-19. The CDR3 in this case is CASSGAFNNEQFF. Here is the DNA: TGTGCCAGCAGTGGGGCTTTTAACAATGAGCAGTTCTTC.